These T cell receptor beta chains were read from a single sample in a study of shared T cell receptors in the human thymus. Measured with immunoSEQ multiplex PCR; TCRdb has only the in-frame clones, and not every one. The sample has more than 550,000 clones, approximately 85% seen once. These records were also assigned to another study, of human thymus T cells.

Sequencing input: thymocytes. The receptors stem from a girl under three years old with a congenital heart defect. The CDR3 runs from the conserved cysteine through the conserved F or W. The D gene is left open where the match is weak. Expanded clones are given a class, and other clones once, few, many or no size at all.

cdr3_length,d_call,clone_size,v_call,j_call,cdr3_aa
14,-,-,TRBV6-1,TRBJ1-4,CASSERSRREKLFF
15,TRBD1,-,TRBV5-4,TRBJ2-7,CASSFVTGTVYEQYF
16,-,-,TRBV9,TRBJ2-7,CASSVEATGHSYEQYF
18,TRBD1,-,TRBV7-3,TRBJ1-1,CASSSTRRTGTTNTEAFF
16,-,-,TRBV4-1,TRBJ1-2,CASSQVTQGTNYGYTF
16,TRBD2,-,TRBV6-5,TRBJ2-3,CASSYAGGPSTDTQYF
14,TRBD2,-,TRBV7-9,TRBJ2-5,CASSSEGGLASQYF
16,-,once,TRBV5-6,TRBJ1-4,CASSFWPVVGDEKLFF
15,-,-,TRBV14,TRBJ1-1,CASSQDKGRATEAFF
15,-,-,TRBV19,TRBJ1-1,CASTFRRTNNTEAFF
18,-,-,TRBV6-1,TRBJ1-1,CASSERRKWAGVNTEAFF
16,-,few,TRBV28,TRBJ2-5,CASSLTPSLGGETQYF
15,-,-,TRBV6-1,TRBJ2-1,CATNQAPRATNEQFF
17,TRBD1,-,TRBV9,TRBJ1-4,CASSVDRGSYTNEKLFF
14,TRBD1,-,TRBV7-3,TRBJ1-1,CASSLKGAGTEAFF
18,TRBD2,once,TRBV5-6,TRBJ2-1,CASSLLPSGKEGYNEQFF